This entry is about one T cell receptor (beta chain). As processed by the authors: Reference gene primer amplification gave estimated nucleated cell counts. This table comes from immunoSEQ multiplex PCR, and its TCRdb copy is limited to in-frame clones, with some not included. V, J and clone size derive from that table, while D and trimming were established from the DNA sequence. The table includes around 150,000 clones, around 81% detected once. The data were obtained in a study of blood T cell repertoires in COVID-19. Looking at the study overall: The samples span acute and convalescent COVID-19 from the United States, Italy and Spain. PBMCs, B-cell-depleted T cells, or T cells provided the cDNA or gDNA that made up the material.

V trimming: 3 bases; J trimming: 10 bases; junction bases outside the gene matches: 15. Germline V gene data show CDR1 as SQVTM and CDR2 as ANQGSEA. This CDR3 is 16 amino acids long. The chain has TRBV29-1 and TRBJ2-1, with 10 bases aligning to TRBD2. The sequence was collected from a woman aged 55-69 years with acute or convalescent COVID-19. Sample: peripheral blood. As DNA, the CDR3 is TGCAGCGTTGAGTATTCTAGCGGGAGCCCCGGGGGGGAGCAGTTCTTC. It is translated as CSVEYSSGSPGGEQFF.